One and the same sample provided the 15 T cell receptor beta chains below, sequenced in a study of human T cells and chemical hapten exposure. TCRdb re-analysed the RACE reads in MiXCR, keeping a single row per CDR3 protein. This repertoire shows 150,000 or so distinct CDR3 sequences, about 15% found once; its top ten account for about 1.8%. Time point: patch test 1, 2 weeks after DPC sensitization. The treatment here: therapeutic diphenylcyclopropenone sensitization with weekly scalp DPC. The specimen was whole blood, collected in connection with sensitization to the hapten diphenylcyclopropenone (DPC). Every receptor here comes from a woman aged 30 to 39 with alopecia areata. Some clones in this sample may be carry-over from other donors' samples.

This clonotype was counted between two and nine times. The gene calls are TRBV12-3 or TRBV12-4 and TRBJ1-1; perhaps TRBD1 as D (5 bases). V was shortened by 0 bases and J by 4 bases, with 9 bases between the two germline ends. This CDR3 has 14 amino acids. The CDR3 nucleotides read TGTGCCAGCAGTTTAGCGCAGGGTCGCACTGAAGCTTTCTTT. Translated, it gives CASSLAQGRTEAFF.

This clonotype was counted a few times. The chain joins TRBV5-4 to TRBJ1-1; 7 bases agree with TRBD1. CDR3 length: 16 amino acids. V lost 4 bases and J lost 1; bases outside the gene matches: 10. Germline V gene lookup returns CDR1 SGHNT and CDR2 YYREEE (reference sequence). CDR3 DNA: TGTGCCAGCAGCCCAGGGGGGGCGGCGGGGAACACTGAAGCTTTCTTT. Translating it yields CASSPGGAAGNTEAFF.

This chain links TRBV5-1 with TRBJ2-3; 11 bases align to TRBD2. V gave up 5 bases and J gave up 0 bases; unmatched junction bases: 5. The length of the CDR3 is 16 residues. CDR1 is SGHRS and CDR2 is YFSETQ in the germline V gene. CDR3 region: CASRVRTSGSTDTQYF. Written as DNA, the CDR3 is TGCGCCAGCAGAGTACGGACTAGCGGGAGCACAGATACGCAGTATTTT.

This clonotype was seen more than once but under ten times. The chain combines TRBV20-1 with TRBJ2-2; 8 bases align to TRBD2. V lost 4 bases and J lost 3; bases outside the gene matches: 4. The CDR3 sequence is 14 residues long. Germline CDR1 DFQATT, CDR2 SNEGSKA (reference sequence). DNA of the CDR3: TGCAGTGCTACGACTAGCGCATACACCGGGGAGCTGTTTTTT. The encoded protein is CSATTSAYTGELFF.

The chain carries TRBV15 and TRBJ2-3; D call uncertain. With 0 bases removed from V and 2 bases from J, the gap between germline ends came to 9 bases. From germline, CDR1 is LNHNV and CDR2 YYDKDF (reference sequence). This CDR3 comprises 15 residues. CDR3 sequence reads: CATSREQANTDTQYF. For the CDR3, the DNA is TGTGCCACCAGCAGAGAGCAGGCGAACACAGATACGCAGTATTTT.

This clonotype was recorded at least ten times. The chain carries TRBV7-9 and TRBJ2-6; TRBD2 agrees at 9 bases. Germline V gene data show CDR1 as SEHNR and CDR2 as FQNEAQ (reference sequence). The CDR3 totals 18 residues. V was pared by 4 bases and J by 0 bases, with 7 bases of the junction left unmatched. The CDR3 DNA reads as TGTGCCAGCAGCTCACATAGCGGGGGCCTCTCTGGGGCCAACGTCCTGACTTTC. This translates into CASSSHSGGLSGANVLTF.

A few counts support this clonotype. The chain uses TRBV29-1 and TRBJ2-5, with 7 bases aligning to TRBD2. The junction had 9 bases not matched to a gene; V was cut back by 4 bases and J by 1 base. In germline, CDR1 is SQVTM, CDR2 ANQGSEA. The CDR3 is made up of 15 amino acids. CDR3 nucleotide sequence: TGCAGCGTTGCCTTACTAGCGACTTTCCAAGAGACCCAGTACTTC. Translating it yields CSVALLATFQETQYF.

A few counts support this clonotype. The chain combines TRBV12-3 or TRBV12-4 with TRBJ2-5, with no clear D. The V and J ends lost 6 bases and 4 bases respectively, with 18 bases between them. The CDR3 spans 15 residues. The CDR3: CASSPMWAAGETQYF. Written as DNA, the CDR3 is TGTGCCAGCAGCCCCATGTGGGCGGCAGGAGAGACCCAGTACTTC.

In regard to this clonotype: This could be a read error, since a much larger clone is one nucleotide away. The J gene is TRBJ2-5, the V gene TRBV10-3; no firm D call. The length of the CDR3 is 13 residues. Trimming shortened V by 6 bases and J by 10 bases, and 18 bases separated the two germline ends. Germline V CDR1 and CDR2: ENHRY, SYGVKD. The CDR3 is CAIRAISLQNQYF. In DNA, the CDR3 is TGTGCCATCAGAGCGATATCTCTCCAGAACCAGTACTTC.

This clonotype was detected many times. This chain links TRBV6-5 with TRBJ1-6; the D is unclear. Trimming removed 2 bases from V and 9 bases from J, with 14 bases in between. The CDR3 covers 15 residues. Germline CDR1 and CDR2: MNHEY and SVGAGI. The CDR3 DNA is TGTGCCAGCAGTTACGAGGCGTTCCGGAGTTCACCCCTCCACTTT. Amino acids: CASSYEAFRSSPLHF.

CDR3 amino acids: CASSLGTVGDTQYF. The CDR3 nucleotides are TGTGCCAGCAGCTTAGGTACCGTGGGCGATACGCAGTATTTT. The chain couples TRBV7-7 to TRBJ2-3; D is uncertain. Deletions cut 1 base from V and 6 bases from J, with 11 bases between. Germline-derived CDR1 and CDR2 are SSHAT and FNYEAQ (reference sequence). This CDR3 contains 14 residues.

This clonotype has ten or more counts. The chain couples TRBV10-3 to TRBJ1-3; a possible D gene is TRBD1 (5 bases). This CDR3 comprises 16 residues. Per germline, CDR1 ENHRY and CDR2 SYGVKD. Trimming removed 5 bases from V and 1 base from J, with 15 bases in between. CDR3 DNA: TGTGCCATCAGTACCTCTGGGGGACCTTCTGGAAACACCATATATTTT. Protein product: CAISTSGGPSGNTIYF.

This clonotype showed up many times. The rearrangement joins TRBV18 to TRBJ2-5; weak D call: TRBD2 (5 bases). V was pared by 2 bases and J by 5 bases, with 9 bases between. The CDR3 totals 13 residues. In germline, CDR1 is KGHSH, CDR2 LQKENI. CDR3 sequence reads: CASSPVEGETQYF. CDR3 in DNA: TGTGCCAGCTCACCAGTAGAGGGCGAGACCCAGTACTTC.

The CDR3 nucleotides read TGTGCCAGCAGCGGACCCTTAAGGGACGACATACAAGAGACCCAGTACTTC. Its protein product is CASSGPLRDDIQETQYF. V and J are TRBV5-4 and TRBJ2-5; perhaps D is TRBD1 or TRBD2 (5 bases each). The V gene lost 4 bases and the J gene lost 2 bases, with 21 bases spanning the gap. CDR1 is SGHNT and CDR2 is YYREEE in the germline V gene (reference sequence). The CDR3 covers 17 residues. Based on the CDR3 plus reference TRBV5-4 and TRBJ2-5, the full variable domain is ETGVTQSPTHLIKTRGQQVTLRCSSQSGHNTVSWYQQALGQGPQFIFQYYREEENGRGNFPPRFSGLQFPNYSSELNVNALELDDSALYLCASSGPLRDDIQETQYFGPGTRLLVL.

The gene calls are TRBV7-2 and TRBJ1-6; 8 bases are a match to TRBD1. Germline trimming cut 5 bases from V and 6 bases from J; bases unmatched to any gene: 12. Germline CDR1 and CDR2: SGHTA and FQGNSA. This CDR3 contains 17 residues. CDR3 amino acids: CASSERGTGGGNSPLHF. The CDR3 DNA reads as TGTGCCAGCAGCGAAAGAGGGACAGGAGGGGGTAATTCACCCCTCCACTTT.